The T cell receptor (beta chain) described here comes from a study of identical twins. Study-wide findings and caveats: Invariant T cells like MAIT and iNKT could partly confound the zero-insertion analyses. Rather than following the same donors, the conclusions depended on cross-sectional statistical analysis.

The germline V and J ends were trimmed by 0 bases and 5 bases, with 13 bases remaining between them. Germline V CDR1 and CDR2: LNHNV, YYDKDF (reference sequence). CDR3 size: 15 residues. Points on this clonotype: Its antigen is as yet unknown.

TCRdb re-called the 5' RACE reads with MiXCR, one entry per CDR3 protein. The sample records 300,000 or so distinct CDR3 sequences, more than 8% being singletons. Another study also made use of these data, one on yellow fever vaccine responses in identical twins.

Source material: CD8+ T cells sorted from blood. This chain connects TRBV15 to TRBJ2-5; D possibly matches TRBD1 or TRBD2 (5 bases each). The receptor's source is a woman under 30 in good health. CDR3 DNA: TGTGCCACCAGCAGAGATCGAGGGGTATCGGAGACCCAGTACTTC. Its protein product is CATSRDRGVSETQYF.